This T cell receptor beta chain appears in the sequencing data of a study of T cell responses to AZD1222 COVID-19 vaccine. Study findings and constraints: The CD4 TCRs associated with vaccination extended across spike and predominated at 160-218 and 743-854. Rises in breadth and depth of Spike-specific TCRs came after two AZD1222 doses. White British ancestry dominated among donors, who included more females, and clonal diversity was possibly underestimated. Baseline seropositivity occurred in only 5 or 6 AZD1222 recipients.

A remark on this clone: Its antigen is undetermined.

TCRdb's table, derived via immunoSEQ multiplex PCR, lists solely in-frame clones and lacks some. Among about 76,000 clones listed, over 60% were seen once. The source of this sequence is an adult who received the MenACWY meningococcal vaccine as a control. Sequencing used peripheral blood, obtained 28 days after the second dose of the MenACWY control vaccine.

For the CDR3, the DNA is TGTGCCAGTAGCCCCGGGCAGCCAACTTTCTATGGCTACACCTTC. Its translation: CASSPGQPTFYGYTF. The V call is TRBV19, the J call TRBJ1-2; D gene ambiguous. Germline V gene lookup returns CDR1 LNHDA and CDR2 SQIVND (reference sequence). This CDR3 is 15 amino acids long. The V end was cut by 6 bases, the J end by 4 bases, with 18 bases between. The entire variable domain, with the rest obtained from reference TRBV19 and TRBJ1-2, is as follows: DGGITQSPKYLFRKEGQNVTLSCEQNLNHDAMYWYRQDPGQGLRLIYYSQIVNDFQKGDIAEGYSVSREKKESFPLTVTSAQKNPTAFYLCASSPGQPTFYGYTFGSGTRLTVV.